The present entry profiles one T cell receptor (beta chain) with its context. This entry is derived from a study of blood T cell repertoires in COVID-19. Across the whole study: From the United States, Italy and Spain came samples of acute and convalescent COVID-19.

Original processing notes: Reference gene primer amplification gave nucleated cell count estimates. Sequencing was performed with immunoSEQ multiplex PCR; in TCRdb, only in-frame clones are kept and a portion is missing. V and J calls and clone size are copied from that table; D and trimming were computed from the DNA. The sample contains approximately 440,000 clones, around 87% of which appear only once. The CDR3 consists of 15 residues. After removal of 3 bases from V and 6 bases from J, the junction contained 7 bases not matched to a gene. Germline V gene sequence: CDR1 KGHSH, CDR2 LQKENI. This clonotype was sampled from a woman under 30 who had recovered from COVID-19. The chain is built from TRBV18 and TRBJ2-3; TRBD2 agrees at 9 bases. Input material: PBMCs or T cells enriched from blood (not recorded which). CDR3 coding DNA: TGTGCCAGCTCACCTTCGGAGCGGGGGGAGGATACGCAGTATTTT. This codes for CASSPSERGEDTQYF.